These 5 T cell receptor beta chains were sequenced from one sample in a study of T-cell reconstitution after alpha-beta-depleted transplantation in children. Preparation of the TCRbeta library was carried out with unique molecular identifiers. TCRdb recomputed calls from the PCR reads with MiXCR, one row per CDR3 protein. The sample consists of 480,000 or so distinct CDR3 sequences, under 12% of them appearing once. Sequences were derived from PBMCs, sampled before TCRalphabeta/CD19-depleted stem cell transplant. These receptor sequences come from a child aged 2 to 10 with inherited bone marrow failure, due to receive a stem cell transplant.

Only a few counts were recorded for this clonotype. V and J are TRBV4-1 and TRBJ1-2; D remains unclear. CDR3 size: 14 residues. CDR1 is MGHRA, CDR2 YSYEKL, per germline. With 3 bases removed from V and 3 bases from J, the gap between germline ends came to 11 bases. CDR3 sequence (DNA): TGCGCCAGCAGCCATGCGGTTTTTCACTATGGCTACACCTTC. Residues: CASSHAVFHYGYTF.

In its sample, this clonotype was seen many times. The chain employs TRBV7-2 and TRBJ1-3; D perhaps matches TRBD1 (5 bases). V was trimmed by 4 bases and J by 0 bases, leaving 7 bases between them. From germline, CDR1 is SGHTA and CDR2 FQGNSA. The CDR3 has 14 residues. DNA for the CDR3: TGTGCCAGCAGCTGGGGGGACTCTGGAAACACCATATATTTT. This gives the protein CASSWGDSGNTIYF.

This clonotype was detected ten times or more. This sequence joins TRBV6-5 and TRBJ1-1, with D tentatively TRBD1 (6 bases). V shed 0 bases and J shed 8 bases, with 10 bases lying between them. The CDR3 runs to 13 residues. Germline-derived CDR1 and CDR2 are MNHEY and SVGAGI. CDR3 sequence (DNA): TGTGCCAGCAGTTACTCGGGGGGCTCGGAAGCTTTCTTT. This codes for CASSYSGGSEAFF.

The sample holds many counts of this clonotype. J is TRBJ2-1 and V is TRBV28; tentative D call: TRBD2 (5 bases). Germline V gives CDR1 MDHEN, CDR2 SYDVKM. The CDR3 is made up of 14 amino acids. Trimming left V 7 bases short and J 4 bases short, with 14 bases between. The CDR3 DNA reads TGTGCCAGCACCCCATCGGGGAGTTACAATGAGCAGTTCTTC. Translation gives CASTPSGSYNEQFF.

This clonotype has only one observation. A much larger clone differs from this one at a single base, so this may be a read error. This chain links TRBV28 with TRBJ2-6; 12 nucleotides match TRBD1. CDR1 is MDHEN, CDR2 SYDVKM, per germline. This CDR3 is 19 amino acids long. The CDR3 DNA reads as TGTGCCACCGTACCGGGACAGGGGGCCTTTATCTCTGGGGCCAGCGTCCTGACTTTC. This gives the protein CATVPGQGAFISGASVLTF.